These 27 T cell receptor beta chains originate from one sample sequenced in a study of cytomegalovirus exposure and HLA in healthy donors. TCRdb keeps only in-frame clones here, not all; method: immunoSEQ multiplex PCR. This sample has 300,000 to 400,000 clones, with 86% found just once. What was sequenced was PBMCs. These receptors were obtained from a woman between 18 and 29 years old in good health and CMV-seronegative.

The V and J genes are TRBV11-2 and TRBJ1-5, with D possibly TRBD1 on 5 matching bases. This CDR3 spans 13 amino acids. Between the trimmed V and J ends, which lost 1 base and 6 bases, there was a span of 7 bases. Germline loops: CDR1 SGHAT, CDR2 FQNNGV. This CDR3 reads CASSLGGRQPQHF. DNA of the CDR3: TGTGCCAGCAGCTTAGGGGGCCGTCAGCCCCAGCATTTT.

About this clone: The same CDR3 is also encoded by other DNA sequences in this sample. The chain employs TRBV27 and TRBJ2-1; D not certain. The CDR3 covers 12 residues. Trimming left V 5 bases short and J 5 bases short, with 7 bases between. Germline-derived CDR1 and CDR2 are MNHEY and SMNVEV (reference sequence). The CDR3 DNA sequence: TGTGCCAGCAGTCCAAGCGACAATGAGCAGTTCTTC. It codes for CASSPSDNEQFF.

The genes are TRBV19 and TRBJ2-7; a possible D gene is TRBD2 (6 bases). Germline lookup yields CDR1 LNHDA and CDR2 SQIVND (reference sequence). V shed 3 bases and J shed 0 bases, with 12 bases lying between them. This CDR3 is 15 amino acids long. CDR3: CASSIGSGFSYEQYF. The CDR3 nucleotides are TGTGCCAGTAGTATCGGCAGCGGGTTCTCCTACGAGCAGTACTTC.

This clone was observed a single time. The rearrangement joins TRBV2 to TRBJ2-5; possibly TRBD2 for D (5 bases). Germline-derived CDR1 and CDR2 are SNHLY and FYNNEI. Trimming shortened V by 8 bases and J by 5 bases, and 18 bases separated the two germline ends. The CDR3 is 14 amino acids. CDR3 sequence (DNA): TGTGCCAGCCATTCGGGATCAATCGCGGAGACCCAGTACTTC. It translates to CASHSGSIAETQYF.

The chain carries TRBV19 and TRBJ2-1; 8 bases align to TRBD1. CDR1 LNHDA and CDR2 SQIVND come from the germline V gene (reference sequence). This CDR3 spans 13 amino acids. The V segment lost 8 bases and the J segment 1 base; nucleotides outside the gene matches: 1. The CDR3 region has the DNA TGTGCCAGTCGGACAGGGTCCTACAATGAGCAGTTCTTC. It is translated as CASRTGSYNEQFF.

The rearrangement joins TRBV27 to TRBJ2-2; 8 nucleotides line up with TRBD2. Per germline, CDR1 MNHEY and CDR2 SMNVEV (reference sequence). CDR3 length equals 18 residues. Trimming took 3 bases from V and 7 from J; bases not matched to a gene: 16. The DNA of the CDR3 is TGTGCCAGCAGTTTTAGCTTGATGTTTAGCGGGAAGGGCGGGGAGCTGTTTTTT. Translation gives CASSFSLMFSGKGGELFF.

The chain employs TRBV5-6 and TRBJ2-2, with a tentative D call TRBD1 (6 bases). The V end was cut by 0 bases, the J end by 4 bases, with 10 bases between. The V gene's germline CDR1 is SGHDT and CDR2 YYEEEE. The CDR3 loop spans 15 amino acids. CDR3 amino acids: CASSLAGRGTGELFF. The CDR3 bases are TGTGCCAGCAGCTTGGCGGGCAGGGGCACCGGGGAGCTGTTTTTT.

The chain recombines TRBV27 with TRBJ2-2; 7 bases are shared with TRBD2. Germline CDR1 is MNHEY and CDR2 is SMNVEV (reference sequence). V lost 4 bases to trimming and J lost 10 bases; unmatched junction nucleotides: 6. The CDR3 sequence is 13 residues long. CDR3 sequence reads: CASSWGGAKELFF. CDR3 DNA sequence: TGTGCCAGCAGTTGGGGGGGAGCGAAGGAGCTGTTTTTT.

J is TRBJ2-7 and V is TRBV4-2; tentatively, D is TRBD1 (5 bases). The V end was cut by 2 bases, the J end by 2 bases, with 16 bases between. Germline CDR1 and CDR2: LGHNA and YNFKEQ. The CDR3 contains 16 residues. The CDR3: CASSQTTLQGAYEQYF. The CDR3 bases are TGTGCCAGCAGCCAAACAACCCTGCAAGGGGCCTACGAGCAGTACTTC.

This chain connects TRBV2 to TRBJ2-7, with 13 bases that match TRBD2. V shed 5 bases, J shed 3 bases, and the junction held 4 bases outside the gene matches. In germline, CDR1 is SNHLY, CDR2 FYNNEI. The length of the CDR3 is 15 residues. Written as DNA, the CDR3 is TGTGCCAGCAGTCCGACTAGCGGGAGGCTCTACGAGCAGTACTTC. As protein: CASSPTSGRLYEQYF.

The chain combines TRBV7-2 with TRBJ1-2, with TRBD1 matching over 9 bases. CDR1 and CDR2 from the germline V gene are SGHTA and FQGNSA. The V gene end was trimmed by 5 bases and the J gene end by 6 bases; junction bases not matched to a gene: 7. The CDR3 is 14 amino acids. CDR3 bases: TGTGCCAGCAGCCTAAGGACAGGGGCGGATGGCTACACCTTC. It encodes CASSLRTGADGYTF.

This CDR3 is CAWAGQRANTGELFF. CDR3 sequence (DNA): TGTGCCTGGGCAGGACAGAGAGCGAACACCGGGGAGCTGTTTTTT. The gene calls are TRBV30 and TRBJ2-2; D is possibly TRBD1 (6 bases). V shed 5 bases and J shed 0 bases, with 13 bases lying between them. The CDR3 length is 15 residues. From germline, CDR1 is GTSNPN and CDR2 SVGIG (reference sequence). Full variable domain (missing parts from reference TRBV30 and TRBJ2-2): SQTIHQWPATLVQPVGSPLSLECTVEGTSNPNLYWYRQAAGRGLQLLFYSVGIGQISSEVPQNLSASRPQDRQFILSSKKLLLSDSGFYLCAWAGQRANTGELFFGEGSRLTVL.

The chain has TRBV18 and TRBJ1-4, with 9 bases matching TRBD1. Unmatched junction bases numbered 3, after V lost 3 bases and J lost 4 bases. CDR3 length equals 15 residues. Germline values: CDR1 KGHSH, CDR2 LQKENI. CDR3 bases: TGTGCCAGCTCACCCCCGGGACAGGGTAATGAAAAACTGTTTTTT. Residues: CASSPPGQGNEKLFF.

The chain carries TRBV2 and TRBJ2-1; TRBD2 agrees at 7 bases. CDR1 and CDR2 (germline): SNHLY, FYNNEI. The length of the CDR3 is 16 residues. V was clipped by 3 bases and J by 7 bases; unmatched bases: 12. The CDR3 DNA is TGTGCCAGCAGTGAGGGATGGCGGGAGCTTGGGAATGAGCAGTTCTTC. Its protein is CASSEGWRELGNEQFF. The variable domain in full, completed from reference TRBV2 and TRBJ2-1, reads EPEVTQTPSHQVTQMGQEVILRCVPISNHLYFYWYRQILGQKVEFLVSFYNNEISEKSEIFDDQFSVERPDGSNFTLKIRSTKLEDSAMYFCASSEGWRELGNEQFFGPGTRLTVL.

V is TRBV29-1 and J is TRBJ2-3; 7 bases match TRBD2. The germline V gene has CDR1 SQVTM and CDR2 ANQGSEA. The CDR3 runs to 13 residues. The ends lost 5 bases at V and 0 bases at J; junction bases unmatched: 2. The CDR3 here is CSVTSDSTDTQYF. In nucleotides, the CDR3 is TGCAGCGTTACTAGCGACAGCACAGATACGCAGTATTTT.

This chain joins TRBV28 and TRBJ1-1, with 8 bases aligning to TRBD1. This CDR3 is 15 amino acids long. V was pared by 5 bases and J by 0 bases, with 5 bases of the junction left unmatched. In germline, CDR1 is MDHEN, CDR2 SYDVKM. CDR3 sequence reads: CASSPGTGVNTEAFF. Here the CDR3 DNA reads TGTGCCAGCAGTCCAGGGACAGGCGTGAACACTGAAGCTTTCTTT.

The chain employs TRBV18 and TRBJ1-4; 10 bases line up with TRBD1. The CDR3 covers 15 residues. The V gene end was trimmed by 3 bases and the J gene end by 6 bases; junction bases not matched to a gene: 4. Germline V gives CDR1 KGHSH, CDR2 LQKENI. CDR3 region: CASSPDRGRDEKLFF. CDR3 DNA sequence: TGTGCCAGCTCACCCGACAGGGGGCGGGATGAAAAACTGTTTTTT.

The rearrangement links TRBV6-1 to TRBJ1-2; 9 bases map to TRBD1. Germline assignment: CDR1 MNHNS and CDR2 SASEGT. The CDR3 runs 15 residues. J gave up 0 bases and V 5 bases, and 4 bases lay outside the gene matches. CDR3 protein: CASSHRQGANYGYTF. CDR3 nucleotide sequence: TGTGCCAGCAGTCACCGACAGGGGGCTAACTATGGCTACACCTTC.

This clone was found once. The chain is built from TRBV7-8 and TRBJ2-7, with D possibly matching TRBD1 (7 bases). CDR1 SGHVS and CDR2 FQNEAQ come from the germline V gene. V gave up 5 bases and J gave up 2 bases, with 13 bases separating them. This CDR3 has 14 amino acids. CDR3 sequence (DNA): TGTGCCAGCAGCACCAGGGGGGCCGCCTACGAGCAGTACTTC. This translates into CASSTRGAAYEQYF.

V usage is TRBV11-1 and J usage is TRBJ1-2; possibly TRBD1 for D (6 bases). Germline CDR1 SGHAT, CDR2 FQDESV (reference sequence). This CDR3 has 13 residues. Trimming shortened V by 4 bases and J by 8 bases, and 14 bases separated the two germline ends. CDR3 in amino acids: CASSSNQGRGYTF. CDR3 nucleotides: TGTGCCAGCAGCTCTAACCAGGGGCGCGGCTACACCTTC.

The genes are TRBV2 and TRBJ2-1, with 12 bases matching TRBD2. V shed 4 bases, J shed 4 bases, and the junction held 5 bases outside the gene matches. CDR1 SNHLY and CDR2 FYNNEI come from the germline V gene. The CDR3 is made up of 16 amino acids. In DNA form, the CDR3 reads TGTGCCAGCAGTGGGACTAGCGGGATTAATTACAATGAGCAGTTCTTC. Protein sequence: CASSGTSGINYNEQFF.

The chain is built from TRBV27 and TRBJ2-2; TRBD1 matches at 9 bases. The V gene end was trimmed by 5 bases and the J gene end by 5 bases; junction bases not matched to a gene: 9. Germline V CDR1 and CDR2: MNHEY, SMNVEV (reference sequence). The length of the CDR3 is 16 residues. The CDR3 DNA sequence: TGTGCCAGCAGTCAGGGGACAGGGCGTGGGACCGGGGAGCTGTTTTTT. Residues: CASSQGTGRGTGELFF.

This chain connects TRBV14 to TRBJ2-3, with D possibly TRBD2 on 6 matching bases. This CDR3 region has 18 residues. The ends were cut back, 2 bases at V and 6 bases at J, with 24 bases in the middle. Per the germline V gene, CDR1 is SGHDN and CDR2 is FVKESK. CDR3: CASSQRGSVVAVGDTQYF. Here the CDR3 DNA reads TGTGCCAGCAGCCAAAGAGGTTCCGTAGTAGCGGTGGGGGATACGCAGTATTTT.

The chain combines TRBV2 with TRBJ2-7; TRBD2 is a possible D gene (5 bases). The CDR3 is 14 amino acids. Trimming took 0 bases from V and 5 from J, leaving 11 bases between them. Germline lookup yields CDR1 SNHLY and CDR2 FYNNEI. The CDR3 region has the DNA TGTGCCAGCAGTGAAGCGTCGACCGGGAACGAGCAGTACTTC. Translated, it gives CASSEASTGNEQYF.

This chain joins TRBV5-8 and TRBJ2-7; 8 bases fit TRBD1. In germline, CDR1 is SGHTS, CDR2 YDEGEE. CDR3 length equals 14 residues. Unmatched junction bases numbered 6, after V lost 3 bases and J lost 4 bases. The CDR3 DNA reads TGTGCCAGCAGCTGGGACAGGAGAGGATACGAGCAGTACTTC. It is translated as CASSWDRRGYEQYF.

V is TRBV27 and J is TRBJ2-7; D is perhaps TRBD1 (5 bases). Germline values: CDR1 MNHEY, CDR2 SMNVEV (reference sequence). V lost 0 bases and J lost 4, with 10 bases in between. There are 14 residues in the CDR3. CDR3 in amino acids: CASSLSKGQYEQYF. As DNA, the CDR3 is TGTGCCAGCAGTTTATCGAAGGGGCAATACGAGCAGTACTTC.

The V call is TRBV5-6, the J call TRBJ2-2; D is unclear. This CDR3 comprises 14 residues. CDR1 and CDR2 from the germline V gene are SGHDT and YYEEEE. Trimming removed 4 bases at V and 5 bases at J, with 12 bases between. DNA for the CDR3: TGTGCCAGCAGCCCACGGGTTGGGACCGGGGAGCTGTTTTTT. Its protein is CASSPRVGTGELFF.